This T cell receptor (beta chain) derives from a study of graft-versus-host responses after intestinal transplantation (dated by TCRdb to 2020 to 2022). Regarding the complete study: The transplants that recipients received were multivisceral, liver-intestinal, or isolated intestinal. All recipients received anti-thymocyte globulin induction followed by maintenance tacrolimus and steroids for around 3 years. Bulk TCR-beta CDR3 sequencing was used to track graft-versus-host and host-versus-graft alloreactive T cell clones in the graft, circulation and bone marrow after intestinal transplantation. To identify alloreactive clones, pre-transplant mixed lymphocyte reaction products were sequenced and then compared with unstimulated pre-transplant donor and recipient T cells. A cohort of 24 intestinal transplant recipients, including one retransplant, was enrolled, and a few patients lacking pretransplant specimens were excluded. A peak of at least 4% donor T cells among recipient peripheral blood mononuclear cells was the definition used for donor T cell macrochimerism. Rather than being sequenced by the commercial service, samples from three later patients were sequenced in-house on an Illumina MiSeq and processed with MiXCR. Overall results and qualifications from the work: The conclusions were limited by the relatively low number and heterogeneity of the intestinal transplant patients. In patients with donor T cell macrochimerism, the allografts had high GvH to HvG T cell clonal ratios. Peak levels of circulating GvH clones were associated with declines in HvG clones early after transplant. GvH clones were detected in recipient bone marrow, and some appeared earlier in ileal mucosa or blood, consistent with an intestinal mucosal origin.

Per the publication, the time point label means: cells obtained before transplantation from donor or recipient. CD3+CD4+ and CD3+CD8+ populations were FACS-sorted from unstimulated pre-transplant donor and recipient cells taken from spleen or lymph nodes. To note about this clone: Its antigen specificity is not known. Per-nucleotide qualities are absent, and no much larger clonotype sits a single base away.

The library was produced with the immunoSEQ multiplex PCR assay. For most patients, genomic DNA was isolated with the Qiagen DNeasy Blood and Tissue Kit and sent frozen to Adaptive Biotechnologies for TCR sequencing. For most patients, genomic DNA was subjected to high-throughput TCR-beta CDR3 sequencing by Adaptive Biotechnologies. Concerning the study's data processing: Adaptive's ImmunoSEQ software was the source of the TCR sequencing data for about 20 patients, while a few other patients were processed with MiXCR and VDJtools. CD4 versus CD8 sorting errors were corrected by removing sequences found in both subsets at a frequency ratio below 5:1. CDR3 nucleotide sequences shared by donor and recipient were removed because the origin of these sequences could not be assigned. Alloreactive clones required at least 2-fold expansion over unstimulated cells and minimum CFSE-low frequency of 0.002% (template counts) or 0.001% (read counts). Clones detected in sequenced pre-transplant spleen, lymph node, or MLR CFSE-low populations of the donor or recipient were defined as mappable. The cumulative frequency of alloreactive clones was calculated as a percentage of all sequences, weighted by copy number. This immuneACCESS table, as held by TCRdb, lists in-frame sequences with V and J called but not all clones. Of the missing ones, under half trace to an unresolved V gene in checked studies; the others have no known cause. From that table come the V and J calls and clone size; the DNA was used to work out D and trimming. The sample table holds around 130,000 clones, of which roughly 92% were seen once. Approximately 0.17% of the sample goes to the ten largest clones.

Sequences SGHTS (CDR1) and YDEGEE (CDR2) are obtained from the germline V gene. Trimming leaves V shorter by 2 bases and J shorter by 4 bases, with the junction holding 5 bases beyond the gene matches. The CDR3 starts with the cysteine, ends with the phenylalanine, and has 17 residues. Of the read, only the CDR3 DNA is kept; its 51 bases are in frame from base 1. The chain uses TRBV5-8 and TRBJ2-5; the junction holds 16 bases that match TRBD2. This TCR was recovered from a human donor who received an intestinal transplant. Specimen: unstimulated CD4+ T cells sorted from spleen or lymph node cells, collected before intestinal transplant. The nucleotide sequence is TGTGCCAGCAGCTTTGGGACTAGCGGGGGGGTGGGAGAGACCCAGTACTTC. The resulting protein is CASSFGTSGGVGETQYF.